This T cell receptor (beta chain) comes out of a study of STAT5B mutations in CD4+ large granular lymphocyte leukemia. Broader study findings: Top patient clones used TRBV06 genes more often: 8/27 versus 2/35 in controls.

Data came from immunoSEQ multiplex PCR; TCRdb stores just in-frame clones and leaves some out. Of 25,000 to 35,000 clones in the sample, roughly 80% were seen once. This CDR3 contains 15 residues. Per germline, CDR1 SEHNR and CDR2 FQNEAQ (reference sequence). V lost 4 bases, J lost 1 base, and 14 bases lay in between. Remarks on this clone: No antigen is known for it.

Input material: CD4+ T cells from blood buffy coats. The gene calls are TRBV7-9 and TRBJ2-7; D is possibly TRBD1 (6 bases). This clonotype was obtained from a human donor in good health. The CDR3 region has the DNA TGTGCCAGCAGCTCTAGAGACAGGAAATCCTACGAGCAGTACTTC. This sequence encodes CASSSRDRKSYEQYF.